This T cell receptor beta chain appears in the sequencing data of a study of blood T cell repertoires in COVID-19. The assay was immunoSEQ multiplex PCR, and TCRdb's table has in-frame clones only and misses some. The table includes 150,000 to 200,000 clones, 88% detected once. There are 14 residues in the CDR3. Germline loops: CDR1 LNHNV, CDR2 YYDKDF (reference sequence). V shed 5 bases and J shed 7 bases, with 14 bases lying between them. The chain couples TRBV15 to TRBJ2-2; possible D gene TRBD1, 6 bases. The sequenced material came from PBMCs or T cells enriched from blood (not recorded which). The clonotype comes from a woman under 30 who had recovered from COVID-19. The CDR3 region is CATSPYRDSGELFF. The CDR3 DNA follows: TGTGCCACCAGCCCTTACAGGGATAGCGGGGAGCTGTTTTTT.